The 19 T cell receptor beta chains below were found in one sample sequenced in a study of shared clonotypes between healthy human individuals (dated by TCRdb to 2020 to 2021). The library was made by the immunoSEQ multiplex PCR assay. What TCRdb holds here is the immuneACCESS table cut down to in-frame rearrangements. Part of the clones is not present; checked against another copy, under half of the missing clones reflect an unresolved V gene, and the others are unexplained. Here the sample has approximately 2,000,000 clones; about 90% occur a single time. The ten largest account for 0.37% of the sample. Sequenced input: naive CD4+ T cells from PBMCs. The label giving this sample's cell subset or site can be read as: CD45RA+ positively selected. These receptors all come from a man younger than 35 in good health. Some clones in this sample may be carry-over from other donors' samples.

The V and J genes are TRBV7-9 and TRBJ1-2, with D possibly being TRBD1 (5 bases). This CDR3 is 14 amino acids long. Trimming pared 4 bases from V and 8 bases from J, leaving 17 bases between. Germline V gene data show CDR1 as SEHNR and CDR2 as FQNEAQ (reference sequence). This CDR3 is CASSSLGQGRGYTF. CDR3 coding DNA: TGTGCCAGCAGCTCTTTGGGGCAGGGCCGGGGCTACACCTTC.

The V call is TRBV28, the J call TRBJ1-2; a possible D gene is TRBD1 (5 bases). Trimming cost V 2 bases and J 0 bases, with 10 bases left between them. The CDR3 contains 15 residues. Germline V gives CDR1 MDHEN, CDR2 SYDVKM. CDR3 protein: CASSLGASTNYGYTF. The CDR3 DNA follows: TGTGCCAGCAGTTTAGGGGCGTCAACTAACTATGGCTACACCTTC.

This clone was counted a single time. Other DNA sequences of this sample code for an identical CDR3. CDR3 sequence: CSVRDSNQPQHF. The CDR3 DNA is TGCAGCGTTCGCGATAGCAATCAGCCCCAGCATTTT. The chain joins TRBV29-1 to TRBJ1-5; no firm D call. The CDR3 sequence is 12 residues long. V was cut by 5 bases and J by 0 bases, with 5 bases left in between. Germline CDR1 is SQVTM and CDR2 is ANQGSEA.

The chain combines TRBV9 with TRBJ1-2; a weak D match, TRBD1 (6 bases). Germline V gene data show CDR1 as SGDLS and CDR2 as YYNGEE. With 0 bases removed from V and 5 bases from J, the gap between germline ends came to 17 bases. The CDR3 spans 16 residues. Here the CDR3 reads CASSVGLNREGYGYTF. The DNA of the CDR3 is TGTGCCAGCAGCGTAGGGTTAAACAGGGAGGGATATGGCTACACCTTC.

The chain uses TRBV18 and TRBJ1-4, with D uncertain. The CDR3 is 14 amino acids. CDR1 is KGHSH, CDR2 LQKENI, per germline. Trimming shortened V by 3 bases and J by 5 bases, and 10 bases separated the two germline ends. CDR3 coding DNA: TGTGCCAGCTCACCCGTACCACAGAATGAAAAACTGTTTTTT. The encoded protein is CASSPVPQNEKLFF.

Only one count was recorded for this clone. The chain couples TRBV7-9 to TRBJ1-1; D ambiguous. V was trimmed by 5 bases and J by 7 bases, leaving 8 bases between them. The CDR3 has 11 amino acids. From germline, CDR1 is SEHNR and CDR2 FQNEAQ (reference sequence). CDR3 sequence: CASSRNLEAFF. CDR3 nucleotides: TGTGCCAGCAGCCGGAACCTTGAAGCTTTCTTT.

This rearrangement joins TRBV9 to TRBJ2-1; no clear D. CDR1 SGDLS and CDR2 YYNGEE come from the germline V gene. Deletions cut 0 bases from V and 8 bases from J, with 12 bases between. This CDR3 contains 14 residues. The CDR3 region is CASSVAARIDEQFF. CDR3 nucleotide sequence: TGTGCCAGCAGCGTAGCGGCCAGGATCGATGAGCAGTTCTTC.

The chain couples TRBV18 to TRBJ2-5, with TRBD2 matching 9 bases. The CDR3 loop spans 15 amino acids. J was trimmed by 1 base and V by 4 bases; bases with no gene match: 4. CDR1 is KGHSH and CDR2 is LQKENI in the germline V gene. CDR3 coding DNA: TGTGCCAGCTCACGTCTAGCGGGAACCCAAGAGACCCAGTACTTC. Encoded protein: CASSRLAGTQETQYF.

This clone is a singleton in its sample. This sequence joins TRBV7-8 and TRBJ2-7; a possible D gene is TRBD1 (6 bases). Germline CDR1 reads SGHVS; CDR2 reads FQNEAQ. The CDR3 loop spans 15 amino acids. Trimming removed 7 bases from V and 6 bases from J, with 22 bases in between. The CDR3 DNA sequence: TGTGCCAGCATGTCCGATCTTAGGGGGTTCGGCGAGCAGTACTTC. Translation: CASMSDLRGFGEQYF.

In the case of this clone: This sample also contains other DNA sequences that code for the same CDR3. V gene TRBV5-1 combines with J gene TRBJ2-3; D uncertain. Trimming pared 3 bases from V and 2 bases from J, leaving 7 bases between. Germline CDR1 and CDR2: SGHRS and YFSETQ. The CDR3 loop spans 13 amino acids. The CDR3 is CASSSGPTDTQYF. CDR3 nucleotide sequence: TGCGCCAGCAGCTCCGGGCCCACAGATACGCAGTATTTT.

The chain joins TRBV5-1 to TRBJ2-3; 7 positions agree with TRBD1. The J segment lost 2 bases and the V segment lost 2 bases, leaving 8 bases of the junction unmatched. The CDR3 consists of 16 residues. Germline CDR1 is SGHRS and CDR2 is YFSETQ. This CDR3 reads CASSLGTASITDTQYF. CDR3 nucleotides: TGCGCCAGCAGCTTAGGGACAGCATCTATCACAGATACGCAGTATTTT.

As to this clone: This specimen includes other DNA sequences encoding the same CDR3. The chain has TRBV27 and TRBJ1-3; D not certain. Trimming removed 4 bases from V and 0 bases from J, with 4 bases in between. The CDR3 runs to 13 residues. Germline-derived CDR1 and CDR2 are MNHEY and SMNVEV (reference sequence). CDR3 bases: TGTGCCAGCAGTTCGGTCTCTGGAAACACCATATATTTT. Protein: CASSSVSGNTIYF.

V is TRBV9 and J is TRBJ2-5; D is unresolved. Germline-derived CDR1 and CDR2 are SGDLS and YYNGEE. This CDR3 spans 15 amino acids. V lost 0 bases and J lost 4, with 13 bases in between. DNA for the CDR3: TGTGCCAGCAGCGTAGCAGGCCAGGCCATAGAGACCCAGTACTTC. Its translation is CASSVAGQAIETQYF. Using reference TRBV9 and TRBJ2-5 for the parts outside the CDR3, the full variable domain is DSGVTQTPKHLITATGQRVTLRCSPRSGDLSVYWYQQSLDQGLQFLIQYYNGEERAKGNILERFSAQQFPDLHSELNLSSLELGDSALYFCASSVAGQAIETQYFGPGTRLLVL.

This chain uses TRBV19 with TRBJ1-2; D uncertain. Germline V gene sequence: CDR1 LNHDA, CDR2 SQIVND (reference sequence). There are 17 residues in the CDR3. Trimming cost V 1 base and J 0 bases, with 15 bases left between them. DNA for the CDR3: TGTGCCAGTAGTATAGGGCAGCGACCCCTTACTAACTATGGCTACACCTTC. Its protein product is CASSIGQRPLTNYGYTF.

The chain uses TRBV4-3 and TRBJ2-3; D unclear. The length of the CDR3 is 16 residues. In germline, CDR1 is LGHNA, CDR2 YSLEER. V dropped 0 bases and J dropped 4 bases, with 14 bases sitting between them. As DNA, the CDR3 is TGCGCCAGCAGCCAAGATAGCTGGCCAGCTTCAGATACGCAGTATTTT. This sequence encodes CASSQDSWPASDTQYF.

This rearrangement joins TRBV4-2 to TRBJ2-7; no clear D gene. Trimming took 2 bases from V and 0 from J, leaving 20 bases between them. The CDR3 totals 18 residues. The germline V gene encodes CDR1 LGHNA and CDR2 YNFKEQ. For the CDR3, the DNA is TGTGCCAGCAGCCAATTCGTGGGATCTGGCCTGAACTCCTACGAGCAGTACTTC. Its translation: CASSQFVGSGLNSYEQYF.

CDR3 in DNA: TGCGCCAGCAGACAACAGGGGGCCCGTCCGGATACGCAGTATTTT. This translates into CASRQQGARPDTQYF. The V call is TRBV4-1, the J call TRBJ2-3, with TRBD1 matching over 9 bases. The V segment lost 6 bases and the J segment 6 bases; nucleotides outside the gene matches: 10. The length of the CDR3 is 15 residues. Germline values: CDR1 MGHRA, CDR2 YSYEKL.

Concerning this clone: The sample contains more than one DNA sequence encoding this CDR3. The CDR3 region is CASSPGPSTDTQYF. CDR3 bases: TGCGCCAGCAGCCCAGGACCCTCCACAGATACGCAGTATTTT. V and J are TRBV5-1 and TRBJ2-3; D gene uncertain. The germline CDR1 and CDR2 sequences are SGHRS and YFSETQ. This CDR3 comprises 14 residues. With 4 bases removed from V and 2 bases from J, the gap between germline ends came to 11 bases.

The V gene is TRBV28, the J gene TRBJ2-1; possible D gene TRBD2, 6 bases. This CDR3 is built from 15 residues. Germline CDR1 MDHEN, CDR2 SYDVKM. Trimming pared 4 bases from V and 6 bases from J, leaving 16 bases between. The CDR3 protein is CASSSLEGGINEQFF. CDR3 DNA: TGTGCCAGCAGTTCCCTCGAGGGAGGAATCAATGAGCAGTTCTTC.